This section outlines one T cell receptor beta chain sequence together with its context. Its antigen is unknown. The sample originates from a study of cytomegalovirus exposure and HLA in healthy donors. The wider study: Later, an analysis reported that the 95 to 150 validation repertoires had used the same platform as the roughly 680 first-cohort repertoires. The study's findings and limits: TCR sequences were mostly rare, though some public TCRs occurred in many donors.

Assay: immunoSEQ multiplex PCR; the TCRdb copy retains only in-frame clones and omits some. Of about 270,000 clones listed, 65% to 90% were seen once; the top ten hold roughly 1%. Trimming left V 1 base short and J 5 bases short, with 5 bases between. Germline V gives CDR1 MGHRA, CDR2 YSYEKL. The CDR3 length is 12 residues. The sample consisted of PBMCs. V usage is TRBV4-1 and J usage is TRBJ1-2; no clear D. The receptor was derived from a woman aged 18 to 35 in good health and CMV-seronegative. CDR3 loop: CASSQARYGYTF. As DNA, the CDR3 is TGCGCCAGCAGCCAAGCGCGATATGGCTACACCTTC.